Following are 20 T cell receptor beta chains from one sample sequenced in a study of control samples from healthy donors and cancer patients. Sequencing was performed with immunoSEQ multiplex PCR; in TCRdb, only in-frame clones are kept and a portion is missing. The table records roughly 94,000 clones, about four fifths of them present only once. Sequenced: PBMCs. The source is a man aged 70 or older with lung cancer.

V gene TRBV5-1 combines with J gene TRBJ1-3, with 9 bases matching TRBD1. The germline CDR1 and CDR2 sequences are SGHRS and YFSETQ. The CDR3 is 14 amino acids. J was trimmed by 4 bases and V by 3 bases; bases with no gene match: 2. The CDR3 DNA is TGCGCCAGCAGCTCTGGGACAGGGGGAAACACCATATATTTT. Protein product: CASSSGTGGNTIYF.

CDR3 sequence reads: CASSENGRPEQFF. The CDR3 DNA sequence: TGTGCCAGCAGCGAGAATGGGAGACCTGAGCAGTTCTTC. The chain is built from TRBV14 and TRBJ2-1; TRBD2 is a possible D gene (5 bases). The CDR3 totals 13 residues. Germline CDR1 and CDR2: SGHDN and FVKESK. Trimming removed 5 bases at V and 9 bases at J, with 14 bases between.

The chain joins TRBV4-3 to TRBJ1-4; D is unresolved. The CDR3 length is 14 residues. The V end lost 0 bases, the J end lost 6 bases, and 8 bases lay between the germline ends. CDR1 and CDR2 (germline): LGHNA, YSLEER. CDR3: CASSQEWTDEKLFF. The CDR3 nucleotides are TGCGCCAGCAGCCAAGAGTGGACGGATGAAAAACTGTTTTTT.

This chain uses TRBV2 with TRBJ1-5; no definite D call. There are 13 residues in the CDR3. Germline loops: CDR1 SNHLY, CDR2 FYNNEI. V lost 4 bases, J lost 0 bases, and 4 bases lay in between. CDR3 coding DNA: TGTGCCAGCAGTGTACGTAGCAATCAGCCCCAGCATTTT. Translating it yields CASSVRSNQPQHF. The whole variable domain, remainder taken from reference TRBV2 and TRBJ1-5, is EPEVTQTPSHQVTQMGQEVILRCVPISNHLYFYWYRQILGQKVEFLVSFYNNEISEKSEIFDDQFSVERPDGSNFTLKIRSTKLEDSAMYFCASSVRSNQPQHFGDGTRLSIL.

The rearrangement uses TRBV11-2 and TRBJ2-7, with TRBD1 as a possible D gene (5 bases). Germline lookup yields CDR1 SGHAT and CDR2 FQNNGV. V was trimmed by 3 bases and J by 4 bases, leaving 13 bases between them. The CDR3 runs 14 residues. In DNA, the CDR3 is TGTGCCAGCAGCTTGGGGCCCCAGGAGTACGAGCAGTACTTC. Translating gives CASSLGPQEYEQYF.

The J gene is TRBJ1-1, the V gene TRBV19, with 10 bases identical to TRBD1. Germline V gene data show CDR1 as LNHDA and CDR2 as SQIVND (reference sequence). Germline trimming cut 7 bases from V and 11 bases from J; bases unmatched to any gene: 13. This CDR3 has 14 amino acids. CDR3 DNA: TGTGCCAGTATTACCGGGACAGGGGTTACTGGGGCTTTCTTT. Protein sequence: CASITGTGVTGAFF.

This chain joins TRBV7-2 and TRBJ1-2; D might be TRBD1 (6 bases). The CDR3 loop spans 14 amino acids. The germline V gene encodes CDR1 SGHTA and CDR2 FQGNSA. Trimming shortened V by 5 bases and J by 5 bases, and 15 bases separated the two germline ends. The CDR3 region is CASSGQRGHYGYTF. The CDR3 DNA sequence: TGTGCCAGCAGCGGACAGCGGGGACATTATGGCTACACCTTC.

The count of this clone is one. The chain recombines TRBV7-9 with TRBJ2-2; D gene unclear. The CDR3 loop spans 16 amino acids. V dropped 0 bases and J dropped 6 bases, with 14 bases sitting between them. Germline V CDR1 and CDR2: SEHNR, FQNEAQ (reference sequence). The CDR3 sequence is CASSLAEPLSPGELFF. The DNA for the CDR3 is TGTGCCAGCAGCTTAGCAGAGCCGTTGTCTCCCGGGGAGCTGTTTTTT. Filled out from reference TRBV7-9 and TRBJ2-2, the complete variable domain reads DTGVSQNPRHKITKRGQNVTFRCDPISEHNRLYWYRQTLGQGPEFLTYFQNEAQLEKSRLLSDRFSAERPKGSFSTLEIQRTEQGDSAMYLCASSLAEPLSPGELFFGEGSRLTVL.

This clone came up once. The rearrangement uses TRBV5-5 and TRBJ1-5; 8 bases line up with TRBD1. The CDR3 extends over 13 amino acids. The V segment lost 4 bases and the J segment 6 bases; nucleotides outside the gene matches: 3. Germline CDR1 is SGHKS and CDR2 is YYEKEE (reference sequence). For the CDR3, the DNA is TGTGCCAGCAGCCAGGGGGCCGGTCAGCCCCAGCATTTT. This sequence encodes CASSQGAGQPQHF.

V gene TRBV27 combines with J gene TRBJ2-1, with 11 nucleotides matching TRBD2. V trimming: 5 bases; J trimming: 4 bases; junction bases outside the gene matches: 10. Germline V gene sequence: CDR1 MNHEY, CDR2 SMNVEV (reference sequence). CDR3 length: 17 residues. In DNA form, the CDR3 reads TGTGCCAGCAGTGTCCGCATAGCGGGGGGGACTTACAATGAGCAGTTCTTC. Amino acid sequence: CASSVRIAGGTYNEQFF.

The gene calls are TRBV7-2 and TRBJ1-6, with D uncertain. This CDR3 is 18 amino acids long. Trimming removed 0 bases from V and 0 bases from J, with 12 bases in between. Germline values: CDR1 SGHTA, CDR2 FQGNSA. The CDR3 DNA sequence: TGTGCCAGCAGCTTAGCGCTTAAGGGCAGCTCCTATAATTCACCCCTCCACTTT. Its protein is CASSLALKGSSYNSPLHF.

The rearrangement joins TRBV7-6 to TRBJ2-5; the D is unclear. The CDR3 is 17 residues long. Trimming shortened V by 5 bases and J by 1 base, and 20 bases separated the two germline ends. Germline V lookup: CDR1 SGHVS, CDR2 FNYEAQ. This chain's CDR3 is CASSGFTGRLFQETQYF. The CDR3 bases are TGTGCCAGCAGCGGGTTTACGGGTCGTCTCTTCCAAGAGACCCAGTACTTC.

This chain uses TRBV7-9 with TRBJ2-7; TRBD2 agrees at 7 bases. This CDR3 region has 14 residues. Germline V gives CDR1 SEHNR, CDR2 FQNEAQ (reference sequence). Trimming took 1 base from V and 1 from J; bases not matched to a gene: 1. The CDR3 region has the DNA TGTGCCAGCAGCTTAGTGGGGGGGTCCTACGAGCAGTACTTC. Translated, it gives CASSLVGGSYEQYF.

The gene calls are TRBV29-1 and TRBJ2-7, with D perhaps matching TRBD1 (5 bases). The CDR3 totals 11 residues. Germline assignment: CDR1 SQVTM and CDR2 ANQGSEA. Trimming removed 6 bases at V and 4 bases at J, with 10 bases between. In DNA, the CDR3 is TGCAGCGTGGCGACAGCTTACGAGCAGTACTTC. This sequence encodes CSVATAYEQYF.

This clone has more than one count but fewer than ten. J is TRBJ2-2 and V is TRBV28, with 9 bases that match TRBD1. Germline V gene sequence: CDR1 MDHEN, CDR2 SYDVKM. The CDR3 loop spans 19 amino acids. With 3 bases clipped from V and 6 bases from J, the junction kept 17 bases outside the gene matches. The CDR3 DNA reads as TGTGCCAGCAGTTTGGCATCCACCGGGACAGGGCGAAAGGCCGGGGAGCTGTTTTTT. The encoded protein is CASSLASTGTGRKAGELFF.

The chain combines TRBV19 with TRBJ2-7; 10 bases agree with TRBD2. CDR1 LNHDA and CDR2 SQIVND come from the germline V gene (reference sequence). The CDR3 runs 13 residues. V shed 7 bases and J 7 bases; nucleotides not matched to a gene: 7. The CDR3 region has the DNA TGTGCCAGTAAGGCGGCTAGCGGGGGAGAGCAGTACTTC. It yields the protein CASKAASGGEQYF.

On this clone: It is likely a read error, because the conserved phenylalanine at the end of the CDR3 is missing. The DNA is left out, because the CDR3 cannot be placed on it with certainty; the CDR3 is given as TCRdb lists it. J is TRBJ1-2 and V is TRBV2. The CDR3 is 11 amino acids in total, end residues counted. Germline CDR1 reads SNHLY; CDR2 reads FYNNEI. CDR3 sequence: CASSSGTPGVV.

The chain has TRBV7-2 and TRBJ2-1; 8 bases match TRBD2. The CDR3 runs 17 residues. Germline CDR1 is SGHTA and CDR2 is FQGNSA. V dropped 2 bases and J dropped 4; count of bases not matched to a gene: 10. The CDR3 sequence: CASSLRGLAARYNEQFF. DNA for the CDR3: TGTGCCAGCAGCTTACGAGGACTAGCTGCCCGTTACAATGAGCAGTTCTTC.

This clone has only a few counts. V and J are TRBV7-9 and TRBJ1-5; unclear D gene. Between the trimmed V and J ends, which lost 3 bases and 3 bases, there was a span of 12 bases. The CDR3 totals 15 residues. Germline V gene sequence: CDR1 SEHNR, CDR2 FQNEAQ (reference sequence). The CDR3 sequence is CASSFFQEVNQPQHF. The CDR3, as DNA: TGTGCCAGCAGCTTTTTTCAGGAGGTCAATCAGCCCCAGCATTTT. Supplemented by reference TRBV7-9 and TRBJ1-5, the full variable domain reads DTGVSQNPRHKITKRGQNVTFRCDPISEHNRLYWYRQTLGQGPEFLTYFQNEAQLEKSRLLSDRFSAERPKGSFSTLEIQRTEQGDSAMYLCASSFFQEVNQPQHFGDGTRLSIL.

V usage is TRBV10-1 and J usage is TRBJ2-7, with D unresolved. Germline-derived CDR1 and CDR2 are WNHNN and SYGVQD (reference sequence). The ends were cut back, 3 bases at V and 2 bases at J, with 14 bases in the middle. CDR3 size: 15 residues. The CDR3 loop reads CASSEGSFSPYEQYF. DNA for the CDR3: TGCGCCAGCAGTGAAGGTTCGTTCAGTCCCTACGAGCAGTACTTC.